The entry that follows covers one T cell receptor beta chain sequence. The method was immunoSEQ multiplex PCR; TCRdb's version includes in-frame clones alone and lacks a portion of them. The sample has some 110,000 clones, roughly 89% seen once. These data originate in a study of T cell changes during pregnancy in multiple sclerosis. Deletions cut 5 bases from V and 0 bases from J, with 13 bases between. The germline V gene encodes CDR1 MNHEY and CDR2 SVGAGI. The CDR3 is made up of 15 amino acids. The receptor was derived from a female donor with multiple sclerosis, enrolled in a pregnancy study. Sample: peripheral blood, taken before pregnancy. The rearrangement uses TRBV6-5 and TRBJ1-2; D is unresolved. In DNA, the CDR3 is TGTGCCAGCAGTCCCTACCCGAACGCTAACTATGGCTACACCTTC. Its protein is CASSPYPNANYGYTF.